This passage covers 29 T cell receptor beta chains from one sample sequenced in a study of CD8+ T cells in alopecia areata. Treatment noted: oral pan-JAK inhibitor, 5-10 mg twice daily. RNA extraction and reverse transcription yielded cDNA as sequencing template. Data came from immunoSEQ multiplex PCR; TCRdb stores just in-frame clones and leaves some out. The sample has 250,000 to 300,000 clones, 58% seen once. The sample in question was CD4+ T cells sorted from blood, obtained at week 24, from a patient treated with tofacitinib. The receptors shown here come from a human donor with alopecia areata.

In DNA, the CDR3 is TGTGCCAGCAGCCAAGATCACATTCCTCTCCAAGAGACCCAGTACTTC. Translation: CASSQDHIPLQETQYF. The rearrangement joins TRBV14 to TRBJ2-5; D is undetermined. The ends were cut back, 0 bases at V and 1 base at J, with 12 bases in the middle. This CDR3 is built from 16 residues. The germline V gene has CDR1 SGHDN and CDR2 FVKESK.

The chain couples TRBV30 to TRBJ2-5; TRBD2 is a possible D gene (7 bases). The CDR3 has 15 residues. The V end lost 4 bases, the J end lost 4 bases, and 19 bases lay between the germline ends. Germline V gene data show CDR1 as GTSNPN and CDR2 as SVGIG (reference sequence). The CDR3 protein is CAWITRGALGETQYF. The CDR3 bases are TGTGCCTGGATAACTCGGGGGGCGCTCGGAGAGACCCAGTACTTC.

The chain uses TRBV27 and TRBJ1-1; perhaps TRBD1 as D (6 bases). The CDR3 is made up of 16 amino acids. V shed 2 bases and J shed 1 base, with 14 bases lying between them. Germline CDR1 is MNHEY and CDR2 is SMNVEV (reference sequence). Written as DNA, the CDR3 is TGTGCCAGCAGTTTAGACTCCATAGGGGGGAACACTGAAGCTTTCTTT. Its translation: CASSLDSIGGNTEAFF.

A remark on this clone: Other DNA sequences in this specimen translate into the identical CDR3. The rearrangement links TRBV19 to TRBJ2-1, with unresolved D. CDR3 size: 12 residues. CDR1 LNHDA and CDR2 SQIVND come from the germline V gene (reference sequence). The V and J ends lost 3 bases and 7 bases respectively, with 7 bases between them. CDR3 loop: CASSIGGNEQFF. The CDR3 nucleotides are TGTGCCAGTAGTATCGGCGGTAATGAGCAGTTCTTC.

This clone occurred a few times. This chain connects TRBV27 to TRBJ2-3; D uncertain. The CDR3 has 15 amino acids. V was pared by 3 bases and J by 0 bases, with 10 bases between. Germline loops: CDR1 MNHEY, CDR2 SMNVEV (reference sequence). DNA of the CDR3: TGTGCCAGCAGTTTCAACGTTTTCAGCACAGATACGCAGTATTTT. Its translation: CASSFNVFSTDTQYF.

The rearrangement links TRBV7-2 to TRBJ2-7; possibly TRBD1 for D (6 bases). V lost 5 bases and J 2 bases, leaving 16 bases between the germline ends. Germline V gene lookup returns CDR1 SGHTA and CDR2 FQGNSA. The CDR3 runs 15 residues. CDR3 sequence reads: CASSAFGTTTYEQYF. The CDR3 region has the DNA TGTGCCAGCAGCGCCTTCGGGACAACTACCTACGAGCAGTACTTC.

This sequence joins TRBV2 and TRBJ1-5; TRBD1 matches at 7 bases. The CDR3 runs 14 residues. Trimming cost V 6 bases and J 4 bases; bases outside gene matches: 6. The germline V gene has CDR1 SNHLY and CDR2 FYNNEI. CDR3 residues: CASSLAGQNQPQHF. Here the CDR3 DNA reads TGTGCCAGCAGCTTGGCGGGACAGAATCAGCCCCAGCATTTT. The full variable domain, its missing parts supplied by reference TRBV2 and TRBJ1-5, is EPEVTQTPSHQVTQMGQEVILRCVPISNHLYFYWYRQILGQKVEFLVSFYNNEISEKSEIFDDQFSVERPDGSNFTLKIRSTKLEDSAMYFCASSLAGQNQPQHFGDGTRLSIL.

The chain uses TRBV5-6 and TRBJ1-5; 7 bases match TRBD1. CDR3 size: 15 residues. V shed 0 bases and J 7 bases; nucleotides not matched to a gene: 7. Germline-derived CDR1 and CDR2 are SGHDT and YYEEEE. The CDR3 DNA reads TGTGCCAGCAGCTTGGTCAACAGGGGAGGCCAGCCCCAGCATTTT. Encoded protein: CASSLVNRGGQPQHF.

This clone is a singleton in its sample. The CDR3 loop is CASSGIGQGGKNEQFF. The DNA of the CDR3 is TGTGCCAGCAGTGGGATCGGGCAGGGTGGGAAGAATGAGCAGTTCTTC. This sequence joins TRBV28 and TRBJ2-1, with D tentatively TRBD1 (5 bases). Trimming took off 5 bases at V and 7 bases at J, with 21 bases between the two ends. The CDR3 consists of 16 residues. Germline CDR1 MDHEN, CDR2 SYDVKM.

V usage is TRBV2 and J usage is TRBJ1-2, with a tentative D call TRBD1 (6 bases). Germline values: CDR1 SNHLY, CDR2 FYNNEI. The CDR3 has 15 amino acids. Trimming left V 5 bases short and J 8 bases short, with 21 bases between. The CDR3 nucleotides read TGTGCCAGCAGTATCCGACAGGCCTCCCGAGGAGGCTACACCTTC. Its translation: CASSIRQASRGGYTF.

The V gene is TRBV27, the J gene TRBJ1-2, with D hard to call. Trimming stripped 3 bases from V and 6 bases from J, with 5 bases between. Germline V lookup: CDR1 MNHEY, CDR2 SMNVEV (reference sequence). This CDR3 comprises 11 residues. CDR3 residues: CASSLAHGYTF. CDR3 bases: TGTGCCAGCAGTTTGGCCCATGGCTACACCTTC.

Details on this clone: The identical CDR3 is also encoded by other nucleotide sequences in the sample. V gene TRBV29-1 combines with J gene TRBJ1-5; D is undetermined. The germline V gene has CDR1 SQVTM and CDR2 ANQGSEA. The length of the CDR3 is 11 residues. Trimming shortened V by 4 bases and J by 4 bases, and 5 bases separated the two germline ends. The chain's CDR3 is CSVGSNQPQHF. CDR3 DNA sequence: TGCAGCGTTGGGTCGAATCAGCCCCAGCATTTT.

The V call is TRBV5-6, the J call TRBJ1-2; D is undetermined. Germline CDR1 reads SGHDT; CDR2 reads YYEEEE. There are 12 residues in the CDR3. V lost 0 bases and J 8 bases, leaving 8 bases between the germline ends. CDR3 coding DNA: TGTGCCAGCAGCTTGGATGTCGGCGGCTACACCTTC. Protein: CASSLDVGGYTF.

The CDR3 DNA is TGTGCCTGGAGGAATCCGGGTGAAGCTTTCTTT. Translated: CAWRNPGEAFF. The chain combines TRBV30 with TRBJ1-1; no definite D call. This CDR3 comprises 11 residues. Germline V gives CDR1 GTSNPN, CDR2 SVGIG (reference sequence). The V end was cut by 3 bases, the J end by 7 bases, with 9 bases between. Combining the CDR3 with reference TRBV30 and TRBJ1-1 gives the whole variable domain SQTIHQWPATLVQPVGSPLSLECTVEGTSNPNLYWYRQAAGRGLQLLFYSVGIGQISSEVPQNLSASRPQDRQFILSSKKLLLSDSGFYLCAWRNPGEAFFGQGTRLTVV.

This chain uses TRBV14 with TRBJ2-7, with unresolved D. V dropped 1 base and J dropped 1 base, with 11 bases sitting between them. CDR3 size: 15 residues. The germline CDR1 and CDR2 sequences are SGHDN and FVKESK. Written as DNA, the CDR3 is TGTGCCAGCAGCCAAGGGCTGTGGAATTCCTACGAGCAGTACTTC. This codes for CASSQGLWNSYEQYF.

The rearrangement joins TRBV4-2 to TRBJ1-5; D is ambiguous. The CDR3 length is 15 residues. Germline V gives CDR1 LGHNA, CDR2 YNFKEQ. Deletions cut 0 bases from V and 5 bases from J, with 11 bases between. In DNA, the CDR3 is TGTGCCAGCAGCCAAGATGGGCGCCCCGATCAGCCCCAGCATTTT. Translating gives CASSQDGRPDQPQHF.

This clone was detected only a few times. The J gene is TRBJ2-7, the V gene TRBV19, with D perhaps TRBD1 (5 bases). Germline-derived CDR1 and CDR2 are LNHDA and SQIVND (reference sequence). Trimming took off 8 bases at V and 7 bases at J, with 12 bases between the two ends. The CDR3 contains 11 residues. CDR3 sequence (DNA): TGTGCCAGTGGCAAGGGGTCTGAGCAGTACTTC. This gives the protein CASGKGSEQYF. The entire variable domain, with the rest obtained from reference TRBV19 and TRBJ2-7, is as follows: DGGITQSPKYLFRKEGQNVTLSCEQNLNHDAMYWYRQDPGQGLRLIYYSQIVNDFQKGDIAEGYSVSREKKESFPLTVTSAQKNPTAFYLCASGKGSEQYFGPGTRLTVT.

This clone was found a few times. CDR3 coding DNA: TGTGCCAGCAGACCCGGGTCTCAAGGGACCTACGAGCAGTACTTC. This translates into CASRPGSQGTYEQYF. The chain carries TRBV6-5 and TRBJ2-7; no clear D. The CDR3 has 15 amino acids. Germline values: CDR1 MNHEY, CDR2 SVGAGI. Trimming shortened V by 6 bases and J by 2 bases, and 17 bases separated the two germline ends.

The CDR3 reads CASSQGGIGGGNQPQHF. The CDR3 nucleotides read TGTGCCAGCAGCCAAGGGGGAATTGGGGGAGGCAATCAGCCCCAGCATTTT. The J gene is TRBJ1-5, the V gene TRBV7-2, with D possibly matching TRBD1 (6 bases). Germline values: CDR1 SGHTA, CDR2 FQGNSA. The CDR3 is 17 residues long. V was pared by 5 bases and J by 2 bases, with 19 bases between.

The rearrangement links TRBV7-2 to TRBJ2-7; D ambiguous. The CDR3 totals 13 residues. Trimming removed 1 base from V and 4 bases from J, with 8 bases in between. CDR1 SGHTA and CDR2 FQGNSA come from the germline V gene. The CDR3 spells CASSLVPDYEQYF. The DNA for the CDR3 is TGTGCCAGCAGCTTAGTCCCGGATTACGAGCAGTACTTC.

This sequence joins TRBV11-1 and TRBJ2-3, with 8 nucleotides matching TRBD2. The CDR3 loop spans 15 amino acids. CDR1 is SGHAT and CDR2 is FQDESV in the germline V gene (reference sequence). Trimming cost V 4 bases and J 4 bases; bases outside gene matches: 7. CDR3 coding DNA: TGTGCCAGCAGCTGGGGGAAACTAGCGGCAGATACGCAGTATTTT. It is translated as CASSWGKLAADTQYF.

V usage is TRBV27 and J usage is TRBJ2-7; D is possibly TRBD2 (6 bases). The germline gives CDR1 MNHEY, CDR2 SMNVEV (reference sequence). This CDR3 region has 14 residues. The V gene lost 2 bases and the J gene lost 6 bases, with 14 bases spanning the gap. CDR3 amino acids: CASSLGRLVCEQYF. DNA of the CDR3: TGTGCCAGCAGTTTAGGGCGACTAGTTTGCGAGCAGTACTTC.

The gene calls are TRBV27 and TRBJ1-1, with D possibly TRBD1 on 5 matching bases. Between the trimmed V and J ends, which lost 7 bases and 0 bases, there was a span of 15 bases. From germline, CDR1 is MNHEY and CDR2 SMNVEV (reference sequence). This CDR3 contains 15 residues. In DNA form, the CDR3 reads TGTGCCAGCAAACCGAGACAGATTATGAACACTGAAGCTTTCTTT. Protein product: CASKPRQIMNTEAFF.

This clone came up a few times. J is TRBJ2-5 and V is TRBV7-2, with D unclear. The CDR3 has 11 residues. V was clipped by 8 bases and J by 5 bases, with 9 bases between them. CDR1 is SGHTA and CDR2 is FQGNSA in the germline V gene. CDR3 sequence (DNA): TGTGCCAGCGGGCCGTCGGAGACCCAGTACTTC. This codes for CASGPSETQYF.

This chain joins TRBV5-4 and TRBJ1-6, with no clear D. The CDR3 runs to 16 residues. From germline, CDR1 is SGHNT and CDR2 YYREEE (reference sequence). The ends were cut back, 4 bases at V and 8 bases at J, with 19 bases in the middle. The CDR3, as DNA: TGTGCCAGCAGCGTCGCCGAGGCCTCGAGGCATTCACCCCTCCACTTT. This gives the protein CASSVAEASRHSPLHF.

A few counts support this clone. This chain connects TRBV9 to TRBJ2-5; a possible D gene is TRBD2 (6 bases). Trimming took 2 bases from V and 4 from J, leaving 12 bases between them. The CDR3 totals 14 residues. Germline V CDR1 and CDR2: SGDLS, YYNGEE. CDR3 region: CASSVQGGGETQYF. The CDR3 bases are TGTGCCAGCAGCGTGCAGGGAGGTGGAGAGACCCAGTACTTC.

The chain recombines TRBV29-1 with TRBJ2-5; 8 bases agree with TRBD2. This CDR3 region has 14 residues. V gave up 6 bases and J gave up 1 base; unmatched junction bases: 7. Germline V lookup: CDR1 SQVTM, CDR2 ANQGSEA. This chain's CDR3 is CSVISGASQETQYF. The CDR3 DNA sequence: TGCAGCGTAATTAGCGGGGCAAGCCAAGAGACCCAGTACTTC. Filled out from reference TRBV29-1 and TRBJ2-5, the complete variable domain reads SAVISQKPSRDICQRGTSLTIQCQVDSQVTMMFWYRQQPGQSLTLIATANQGSEATYESGFVIDKFPISRPNLTFSTLTVSNMSPEDSSIYLCSVISGASQETQYFGPGTRLLVL.

This clone was counted only a few times. The rearrangement joins TRBV29-1 to TRBJ2-2; 7 bases are a match to TRBD2. The V segment lost 7 bases and the J segment 3 bases; nucleotides outside the gene matches: 8. Germline CDR1 and CDR2: SQVTM and ANQGSEA. CDR3 size: 14 residues. CDR3 in amino acids: CSGAGELDTGELFF. For the CDR3, the DNA is TGCAGCGGGGCGGGGGAGTTGGACACCGGGGAGCTGTTTTTT.

The chain joins TRBV5-1 to TRBJ1-1; D is possibly TRBD1 (5 bases). Germline CDR1 and CDR2: SGHRS and YFSETQ. V shed 0 bases and J shed 7 bases, with 16 bases lying between them. This CDR3 is built from 15 residues. This CDR3 reads CASSLAGAQGSEAFF. The CDR3 DNA follows: TGCGCCAGCAGCTTGGCCGGGGCCCAGGGTAGTGAAGCTTTCTTT. The full variable domain, its missing parts supplied by reference TRBV5-1 and TRBJ1-1, is KAGVTQTPRYLIKTRGQQVTLSCSPISGHRSVSWYQQTPGQGLQFLFEYFSETQRNKGNFPGRFSGRQFSNSRSEMNVSTLELGDSALYLCASSLAGAQGSEAFFGQGTRLTVV.